This T cell receptor beta chain was profiled in a study of T cells after yellow fever vaccination. Findings and limits, study-wide: Across the CD4 and CD8 compartments, a small share of clonotypes was present in both. In post-booster samples, most primary-vaccination clones reappeared (96% CD4, 88% CD8).

MiXCR, run by TCRdb on the 5' RACE reads, gives a single entry per CDR3 protein. Among about 230,000 distinct CDR3 sequences listed, roughly 6.3% were seen once. There are a few counts of this clonotype. Its antigen remains unknown. The CDR3 contains 15 residues. CDR1 LGHNA and CDR2 YSLEER come from the germline V gene. V lost 0 bases to trimming and J lost 5 bases, with 12 bases between them. The sample consisted of CD4+ T cells sorted from PBMCs, taken on the day of the yellow fever booster vaccination. The J gene is TRBJ2-3, the V gene TRBV4-3; D uncertain. The TCR was taken from a young man who received the YFV17D yellow fever vaccine. The CDR3 reads CASSQDRRSLDTQYF. In DNA, the CDR3 is TGCGCCAGCAGCCAAGATCGAAGGAGTCTAGATACGCAGTATTTT.